The clone carrying this T cell receptor beta chain was seen a few times. No antigen is known for it. The sample comes from a study of T cells in Graves' hyperthyroidism and ophthalmopathy. Study-level information: Sampling of peripheral blood happened at initial diagnosis, prior to any treatment. Study results and limitations: Most thyroid-expanded clonotypes above 0.001 were also found in blood.

TCR beta CDR3 regions were amplified from RNA. The TCR CDR3 first-round RT-PCR relied on the HTBI primer set. TCRdb re-analysed the multiplex PCR reads in MiXCR, keeping a single row per CDR3 protein. The sample consists of around 520,000 distinct CDR3 sequences, roughly 15% of them appearing once. The V gene's germline CDR1 is KGHSH and CDR2 LQKENI. There are 17 residues in the CDR3. J lost 9 bases, V lost 3 bases, and 16 bases had no gene match. Clinicians diagnosed patients from clinical symptoms, serum thyroxine and TRAb, thyroid ultrasound and orbital computed tomography. J is TRBJ2-1 and V is TRBV18, with TRBD2 matching over 8 bases. The source of this sequence is a woman aged 40 to 50 with Graves' hyperthyroidism. The sequenced sample was blood. CDR3 amino acids: CASSPGGGSGVSGEQFF. The CDR3 bases are TGTGCCAGCTCACCGGGCGGTGGTAGCGGGGTATCGGGTGAGCAGTTCTTC.